This entry concerns a single T cell receptor (beta chain). The target antigen is unknown. This sample stems from a study of siplizumab effects on memory and regulatory T cells. General study points: A naive or memory phenotype could not be assigned to roughly 80-95% of the proliferating CD4+ or CD8+ clones. Naive T cells looked more diverse than memory cells and looked like major alloresponse contributors.

Assaying covered about 10^5 TCR templates per sample. Sequencing was performed with immunoSEQ multiplex PCR; in TCRdb, only in-frame clones are kept and a portion is missing. Seen here are about 56,000 clones, around 97% observed once, and the top ten hold 0.85% to 1.4%. Germline V lookup: CDR1 SGDLS, CDR2 YYNGEE. After removal of 0 bases from V and 4 bases from J, the junction contained 12 bases not matched to a gene. This CDR3 has 17 amino acids. The rearrangement joins TRBV9 to TRBJ2-5, with 7 bases fitting TRBD2. This TCR derives from a human donor in good health. The sample comprised naive CD8+ T cells sorted from blood. CDR3 bases: TGTGCCAGCAGCGTAGGTCGCTGGACGGGAGGTGGAGAGACCCAGTACTTC. It is translated as CASSVGRWTGGGETQYF.